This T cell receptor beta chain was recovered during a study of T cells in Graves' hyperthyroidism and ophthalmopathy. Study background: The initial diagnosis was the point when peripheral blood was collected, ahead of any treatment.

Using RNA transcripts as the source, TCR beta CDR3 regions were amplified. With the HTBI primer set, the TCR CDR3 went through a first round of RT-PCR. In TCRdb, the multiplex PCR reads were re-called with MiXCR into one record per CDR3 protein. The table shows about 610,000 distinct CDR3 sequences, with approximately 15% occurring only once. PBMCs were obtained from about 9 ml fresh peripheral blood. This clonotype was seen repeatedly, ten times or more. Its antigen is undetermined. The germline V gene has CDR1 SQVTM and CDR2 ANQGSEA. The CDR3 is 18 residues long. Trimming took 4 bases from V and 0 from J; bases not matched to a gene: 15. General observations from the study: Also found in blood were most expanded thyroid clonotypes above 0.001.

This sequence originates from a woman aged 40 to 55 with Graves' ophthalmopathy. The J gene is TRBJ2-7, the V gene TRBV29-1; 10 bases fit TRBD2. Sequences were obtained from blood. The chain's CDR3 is CSVASGMTSGLSSYEQYF. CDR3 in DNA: TGCAGCGTTGCTTCAGGGATGACTAGCGGGCTCAGCTCCTACGAGCAGTACTTC.